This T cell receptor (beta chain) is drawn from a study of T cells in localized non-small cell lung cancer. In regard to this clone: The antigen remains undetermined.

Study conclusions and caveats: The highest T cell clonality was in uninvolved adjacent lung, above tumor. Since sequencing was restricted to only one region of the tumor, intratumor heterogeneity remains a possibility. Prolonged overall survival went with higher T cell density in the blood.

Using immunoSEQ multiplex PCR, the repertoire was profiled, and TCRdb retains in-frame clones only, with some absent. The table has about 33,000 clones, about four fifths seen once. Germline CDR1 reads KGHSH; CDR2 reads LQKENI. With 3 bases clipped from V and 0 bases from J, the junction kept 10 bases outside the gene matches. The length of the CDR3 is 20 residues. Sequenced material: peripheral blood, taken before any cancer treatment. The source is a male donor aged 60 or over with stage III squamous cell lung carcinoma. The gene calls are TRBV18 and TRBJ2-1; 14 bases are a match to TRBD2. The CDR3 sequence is CASSPPGLAGALSSYNEQFF. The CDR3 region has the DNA TGTGCCAGCTCACCGCCGGGACTAGCGGGGGCCCTCAGCTCCTACAATGAGCAGTTCTTC.